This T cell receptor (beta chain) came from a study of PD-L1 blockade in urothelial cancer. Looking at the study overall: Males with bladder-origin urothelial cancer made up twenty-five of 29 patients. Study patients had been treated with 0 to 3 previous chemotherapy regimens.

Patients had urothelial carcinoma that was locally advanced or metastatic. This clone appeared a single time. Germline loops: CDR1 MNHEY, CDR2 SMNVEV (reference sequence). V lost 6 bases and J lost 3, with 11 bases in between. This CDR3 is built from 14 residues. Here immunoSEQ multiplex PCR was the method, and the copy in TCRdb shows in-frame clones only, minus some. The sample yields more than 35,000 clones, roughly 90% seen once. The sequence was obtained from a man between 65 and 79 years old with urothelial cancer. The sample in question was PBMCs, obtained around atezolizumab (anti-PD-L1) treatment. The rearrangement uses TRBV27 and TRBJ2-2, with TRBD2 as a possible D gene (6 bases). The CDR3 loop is CASRVGTYTGELFF. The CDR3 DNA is TGTGCCAGCAGGGTAGGGACTTACACCGGGGAGCTGTTTTTT.